What follows are 13 T cell receptor beta chains derived from one specimen sequenced in a study of T cells after yellow fever vaccination. One entry per CDR3 protein, called by TCRdb with MiXCR from the 5' RACE reads. The sample carries a few hundred thousand distinct CDR3 sequences, roughly 4% recorded once. The sequencing used PBMCs, collected 5 days after the yellow fever booster vaccination. The receptors here all came from a man younger than 30 who received the YFV17D yellow fever vaccine.

This clonotype was seen a handful of times. The chain couples TRBV12-3 or TRBV12-4 to TRBJ1-6; D is unresolved. The CDR3 loop spans 13 amino acids. Trimming removed 1 base from V and 11 bases from J, with 9 bases in between. The CDR3 sequence: CASSLGSEAPLHF. In DNA, the CDR3 is TGTGCCAGCAGTTTAGGGTCGGAAGCACCCCTCCACTTT.

This clonotype was seen a handful of times. The chain is built from TRBV5-1 and TRBJ2-7, with D perhaps being TRBD1 or TRBD2 (5 bases each). This CDR3 contains 16 residues. With 1 base removed from V and 7 bases from J, the gap between germline ends came to 21 bases. CDR1 is SGHRS and CDR2 is YFSETQ in the germline V gene. The CDR3 region is CASSLPPSGAVGEQYF. Here the CDR3 DNA reads TGCGCCAGCAGCTTGCCGCCTTCCGGGGCCGTGGGGGAGCAGTACTTC.

The CDR3 loop reads CASSMGQRNEQFF. In nucleotides, the CDR3 is TGTGCCAGCAGTATGGGACAGAGGAATGAGCAGTTCTTC. The V and J genes are TRBV2 and TRBJ2-1; 7 bases line up with TRBD1. The CDR3 has 13 amino acids. Germline V gene lookup returns CDR1 SNHLY and CDR2 FYNNEI. Trimming removed 5 bases from V and 7 bases from J; junction bases left unmatched: 5.

The chain couples TRBV4-3 to TRBJ2-7; 8 nucleotides align to TRBD2. There are 16 residues in the CDR3. Germline V CDR1 and CDR2: LGHNA, YSLEER. The trim removed 0 bases at V and 2 bases at J, leaving 6 bases unmatched. CDR3 amino acids: CASSQEVSGGTYEQYF. The CDR3 DNA sequence: TGCGCCAGCAGCCAAGAAGTCAGCGGGGGAACCTACGAGCAGTACTTC.

Only a few counts were recorded for this clonotype. This chain links TRBV6-5 with TRBJ1-1; D uncertain. CDR3 length equals 14 residues. V gave up 0 bases and J gave up 6 bases, with 11 bases separating them. Germline V gives CDR1 MNHEY, CDR2 SVGAGI. CDR3 in amino acids: CASSYSPEGPEAFF. The CDR3 DNA is TGTGCCAGCAGTTACTCACCCGAAGGGCCTGAAGCTTTCTTT.

This clonotype has ten or more counts. The chain links TRBV11-2 to TRBJ1-2, with D possibly TRBD1 on 6 matching bases. The CDR3 is made up of 14 amino acids. Germline CDR1 and CDR2: SGHAT and FQNNGV. Trimming removed 4 bases from V and 7 bases from J, with 16 bases in between. The CDR3 nucleotides are TGTGCCAGCAGCTCCACCACAGGGTACAGTGGCTACACCTTC. This sequence encodes CASSSTTGYSGYTF. Full variable domain (missing parts from reference TRBV11-2 and TRBJ1-2): EAGVAQSPRYKIIEKRQSVAFWCNPISGHATLYWYQQILGQGPKLLIQFQNNGVVDDSQLPKDRFSAERLKGVDSTLKIQPAKLEDSAVYLCASSSTTGYSGYTFGSGTRLTVV.

As DNA, the CDR3 is TGTGCCAGCTCACCCCCGCGACAGCGGGGGGAATATCGCACAGATACGCAGTATTTT. This translates into CASSPPRQRGEYRTDTQYF. The chain is built from TRBV18 and TRBJ2-3; 9 nucleotides agree with TRBD2. Germline trimming cut 3 bases from V and 1 base from J; bases unmatched to any gene: 14. The germline V gene encodes CDR1 KGHSH and CDR2 LQKENI. This CDR3 spans 19 amino acids.

This clonotype was seen a few times. The chain employs TRBV20-1 and TRBJ2-7; 9 bases line up with TRBD2. The CDR3 has 13 amino acids. Germline V gene lookup returns CDR1 DFQATT and CDR2 SNEGSKA (reference sequence). The CDR3 nucleotides read TGCAGCGCTCTAGCGGGACTTCGTTACGAGCAGTACTTC. Protein: CSALAGLRYEQYF.

In DNA, the CDR3 is TGCAGTGCTAGAGAACCCCAAATAGCGGGGGGTTACTACGAGCAGTACTTC. Its protein is CSAREPQIAGGYYEQYF. The gene calls are TRBV20-1 and TRBJ2-7; 10 bases agree with TRBD2. The CDR3 sequence is 17 residues long. V gave up 0 bases and J gave up 3 bases; unmatched junction bases: 11. The germline V gene encodes CDR1 DFQATT and CDR2 SNEGSKA (reference sequence).

In its sample, this clonotype was seen a few times. V usage is TRBV5-1 and J usage is TRBJ2-7, with 10 bases fitting TRBD1. The CDR3 spans 17 residues. Unmatched junction bases numbered 12, after V lost 4 bases and J lost 2 bases. Germline V gives CDR1 SGHRS, CDR2 YFSETQ. CDR3 sequence (DNA): TGCGCCAGCAGCCTCGGAAGACAGGGGGCTTTTGCCTACGAGCAGTACTTC. The encoded protein is CASSLGRQGAFAYEQYF.

This clonotype came up a few times. This rearrangement joins TRBV10-3 to TRBJ1-4; TRBD1 agrees at 11 bases. The CDR3 sequence is 14 residues long. The germline V gene has CDR1 ENHRY and CDR2 SYGVKD. With V trimmed by 6 bases and J by 7 bases, 4 bases remained unmatched. CDR3 loop: CAIRPGQGVEKLFF. The CDR3 region has the DNA TGTGCCATCAGGCCGGGACAGGGGGTTGAAAAACTGTTTTTT.

In this sample, this clonotype turned up a few times. This chain joins TRBV6-2 or TRBV6-3 and TRBJ2-5; 7 bases are shared with TRBD1. The V gene's germline CDR1 is MNHEY and CDR2 SVGEGT. The V gene end was trimmed by 4 bases and the J gene end by 5 bases; junction bases not matched to a gene: 7. This CDR3 has 14 residues. DNA for the CDR3: TGTGCCAGCAGTTCGTATGGGACAGAGGAGACCCAGTACTTC. This translates into CASSSYGTEETQYF.

The rearrangement links TRBV5-5 to TRBJ1-1; D uncertain. This CDR3 region has 13 residues. CDR1 and CDR2 from the germline V gene are SGHKS and YYEKEE (reference sequence). V was pared by 4 bases and J by 7 bases, with 14 bases between. The CDR3 DNA follows: TGTGCCAGCAGCAACCCGATGTGGAATGAAGCTTTCTTT. Amino acids: CASSNPMWNEAFF.